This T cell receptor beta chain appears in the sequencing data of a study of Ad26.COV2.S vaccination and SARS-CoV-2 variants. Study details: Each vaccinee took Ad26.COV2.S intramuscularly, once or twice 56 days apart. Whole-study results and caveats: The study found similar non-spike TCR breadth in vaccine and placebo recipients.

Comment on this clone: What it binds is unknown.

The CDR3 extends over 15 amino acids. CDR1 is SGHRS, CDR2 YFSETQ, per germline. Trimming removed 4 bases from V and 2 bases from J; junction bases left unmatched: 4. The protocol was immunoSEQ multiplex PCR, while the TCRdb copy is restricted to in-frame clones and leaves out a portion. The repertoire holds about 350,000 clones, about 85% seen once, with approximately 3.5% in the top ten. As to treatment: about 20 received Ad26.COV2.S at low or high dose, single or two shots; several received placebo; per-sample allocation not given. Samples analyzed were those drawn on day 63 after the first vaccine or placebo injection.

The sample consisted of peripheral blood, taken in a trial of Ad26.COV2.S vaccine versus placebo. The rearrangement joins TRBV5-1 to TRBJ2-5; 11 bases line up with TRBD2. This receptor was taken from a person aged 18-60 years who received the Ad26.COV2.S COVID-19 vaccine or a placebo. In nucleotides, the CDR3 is TGCGCCAGCAGCCTTAGCGGGAGGGAACAAGAGACCCAGTACTTC. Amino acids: CASSLSGREQETQYF. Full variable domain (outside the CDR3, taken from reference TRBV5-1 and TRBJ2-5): KAGVTQTPRYLIKTRGQQVTLSCSPISGHRSVSWYQQTPGQGLQFLFEYFSETQRNKGNFPGRFSGRQFSNSRSEMNVSTLELGDSALYLCASSLSGREQETQYFGPGTRLLVL.